This T cell receptor (beta chain) appears in the sequencing data of a study of Ad26.COV2.S vaccination and SARS-CoV-2 variants. At the level of the study: Among those in the COV1001 Ad26.COV2.S trial arm was the donor.

There are many counts of this clone. Its antigen is as yet unknown. As to treatment: some 20 received Ad26.COV2.S at low or high dose, single or two shots; 5 received placebo; per-sample allocation not given. Each sample was drawn 63 days after the first injection (of vaccine or placebo). The germline V gene has CDR1 LGHDT and CDR2 YNNKEL (reference sequence). The CDR3 is made up of 15 amino acids. V was pared by 3 bases and J by 3 bases, with 4 bases of the junction left unmatched. Profiling relied on immunoSEQ multiplex PCR, and the TCRdb table lists in-frame clones only, not all of them. The data contain 300,000 to 400,000 clones, about 82% of them singletons. The study, taken as a whole, reports: Greater spike-specific TCR breadth was seen in vaccine recipients than in placebo recipients.

This clonotype was sampled from a person aged 18-60 years who received the Ad26.COV2.S COVID-19 vaccine or a placebo. The chain couples TRBV3-1 (or the pseudogene TRBV3-2) to TRBJ2-2; 7 bases align to TRBD1. The sequencing here drew on peripheral blood, taken in a trial of Ad26.COV2.S vaccine versus placebo. The CDR3, as DNA: TGTGCCAGCAGCCAGGCGGACAGGCACACCGGGGAGCTGTTTTTT. This encodes CASSQADRHTGELFF.